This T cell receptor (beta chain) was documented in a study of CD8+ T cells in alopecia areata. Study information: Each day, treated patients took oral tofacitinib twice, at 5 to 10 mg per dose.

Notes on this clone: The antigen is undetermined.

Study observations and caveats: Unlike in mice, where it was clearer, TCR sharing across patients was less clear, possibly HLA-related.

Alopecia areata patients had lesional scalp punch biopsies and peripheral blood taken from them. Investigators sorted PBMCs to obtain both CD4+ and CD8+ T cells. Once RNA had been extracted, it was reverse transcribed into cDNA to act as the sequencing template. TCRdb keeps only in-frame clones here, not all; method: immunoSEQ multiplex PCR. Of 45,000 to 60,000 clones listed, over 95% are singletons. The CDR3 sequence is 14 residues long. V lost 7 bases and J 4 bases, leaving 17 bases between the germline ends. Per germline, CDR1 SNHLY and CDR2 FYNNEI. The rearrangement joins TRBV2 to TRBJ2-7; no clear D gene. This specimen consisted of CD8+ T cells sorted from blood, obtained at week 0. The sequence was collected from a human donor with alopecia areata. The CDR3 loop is CASIPPATGYEQYF. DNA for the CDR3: TGTGCCAGCATCCCTCCGGCTACCGGATACGAGCAGTACTTC.